The 23 T cell receptor beta chains reported below all come from one sample, sequenced in a study of T-cell memory formation after mild COVID-19. MiXCR, applied by TCRdb to the 5' RACE reads, yields one record per CDR3 protein. The sample carries under 300,000 distinct CDR3 sequences, 16% recorded once. The sample was PBMCs or a T cell subset sorted from them (not recorded which). The source is a man between 18 and 35 years old who had mild COVID-19 (a few samples of this study predate the infection). Cell type and time point are not known.

The chain has TRBV5-1 and TRBJ2-5; the D is unclear. CDR1 SGHRS and CDR2 YFSETQ come from the germline V gene. This CDR3 region has 13 residues. V was clipped by 0 bases and J by 7 bases, with 10 bases between them. CDR3 nucleotide sequence: TGCGCCAGCAGCTTGGAGTGGGAAGGGACCCAGTACTTC. As protein: CASSLEWEGTQYF.

V gene TRBV6-4 combines with J gene TRBJ2-5; the D is unclear. With 0 bases removed from V and 5 bases from J, the gap between germline ends came to 10 bases. The germline V gene encodes CDR1 MRHNA and CDR2 SNTAGT. This CDR3 has 14 amino acids. The CDR3: CASSDSKGWETQYF. In nucleotides, the CDR3 is TGTGCCAGCAGTGACTCGAAGGGCTGGGAGACCCAGTACTTC.

This clonotype appeared a few times. V is TRBV7-2 and J is TRBJ2-5, with 11 bases that match TRBD2. CDR3 length: 16 amino acids. J gave up 3 bases and V 1 base, and 4 bases lay outside the gene matches. Germline CDR1 is SGHTA and CDR2 is FQGNSA. The CDR3 DNA is TGTGCCAGCAGCTTAGGAACGGGACTAGCGGAAGAGACCCAGTACTTC. Amino acids: CASSLGTGLAEETQYF.

This chain connects TRBV6-6 to TRBJ1-6, with 11 nucleotides matching TRBD1. Trimming at V came to 6 bases and at J to 6 bases, leaving 13 bases not matched to a gene. Germline-derived CDR1 and CDR2 are MNHNY and SVGAGI (reference sequence). The CDR3 spans 18 residues. CDR3 DNA: TGTGCCAGCAGCCGTCCTCGGACAGGGGGCCGAATTAATTCACCCCTCCACTTT. The encoded protein is CASSRPRTGGRINSPLHF.

The rearrangement uses TRBV20-1 and TRBJ2-7; 7 positions match TRBD1. This CDR3 is 13 amino acids long. Trimming cost V 2 bases and J 5 bases; bases outside gene matches: 6. Germline CDR1 DFQATT, CDR2 SNEGSKA (reference sequence). CDR3: CSARRQGVDEQYV. As DNA, the CDR3 is TGCAGTGCTAGACGCCAGGGGGTCGACGAGCAGTACGTC.

The J gene is TRBJ2-7, the V gene TRBV20-1; D is undetermined. CDR1 is DFQATT, CDR2 SNEGSKA, per germline (reference sequence). The CDR3 runs 15 residues. V was clipped by 3 bases and J by 2 bases, with 17 bases between them. The CDR3 loop reads CSARRPGLLTYEQYF. In nucleotides, the CDR3 is TGCAGTGCTAGGCGCCCGGGTCTCCTCACCTACGAGCAGTACTTC.

The rearrangement uses TRBV9 and TRBJ2-2; maybe TRBD1 (5 bases). CDR1 is SGDLS and CDR2 is YYNGEE in the germline V gene. CDR3 length equals 15 residues. With 4 bases removed from V and 8 bases from J, the gap between germline ends came to 18 bases. The CDR3 coding sequence is TGTGCCAGCAGCCCCCGTCCGGACAAGACTGGGGAGCTGTTTTTT. It specifies CASSPRPDKTGELFF. Looking up the rest from reference TRBV9 and TRBJ2-2 gives the full variable domain: DSGVTQTPKHLITATGQRVTLRCSPRSGDLSVYWYQQSLDQGLQFLIQYYNGEERAKGNILERFSAQQFPDLHSELNLSSLELGDSALYFCASSPRPDKTGELFFGEGSRLTVL.

This clonotype has just a few counts. V is TRBV5-1 and J is TRBJ2-3, with unresolved D. Germline V gives CDR1 SGHRS, CDR2 YFSETQ. V was cut by 7 bases and J by 6 bases, with 12 bases left in between. The CDR3 spans 12 residues. As DNA, the CDR3 is TGCGCCAGCGGGATAGCAGCCGATACGCAGTATTTT. Residues: CASGIAADTQYF.

This chain joins TRBV6-2 or TRBV6-3 and TRBJ1-6; the D is unclear. The V end lost 2 bases, the J end lost 0 bases, and 5 bases lay between the germline ends. The CDR3 length is 15 residues. Germline CDR1 reads MNHEY; CDR2 reads SVGEGT. The CDR3 spells CASSYRSSYNSPLHF. The CDR3 DNA is TGTGCCAGCAGTTACAGGAGCTCCTATAATTCACCCCTCCACTTT.

This clonotype has only a few counts. V is TRBV20-1 and J is TRBJ2-2; TRBD1 agrees at 8 bases. This CDR3 comprises 14 residues. V lost 3 bases and J lost 7; bases outside the gene matches: 7. CDR1 DFQATT and CDR2 SNEGSKA come from the germline V gene (reference sequence). This chain's CDR3 is CSARRTGSGGELFF. In nucleotides, the CDR3 is TGCAGTGCTAGGAGGACAGGGAGTGGCGGGGAGCTGTTTTTT.

This clonotype was counted between two and nine times. The genes are TRBV6-6 and TRBJ2-4; D perhaps matches TRBD2 (6 bases). CDR1 MNHNY and CDR2 SVGAGI come from the germline V gene (reference sequence). CDR3 length: 16 residues. The V end lost 6 bases, the J end lost 3 bases, and 18 bases lay between the germline ends. The CDR3 loop is CASSLSSGVGKNIQYF. In DNA form, the CDR3 reads TGTGCCAGCAGCCTGAGCTCGGGGGTAGGCAAAAACATTCAGTACTTC.

This clonotype showed up just a few times. The V and J genes are TRBV24-1 and TRBJ2-3; tentatively, D is TRBD1 (6 bases). CDR3 size: 15 residues. Trimming removed 9 bases at V and 1 base at J, with 16 bases between. In germline, CDR1 is KGHDR, CDR2 SFDVKD. The CDR3 nucleotides read TGTGCCACCGGGACCAGGGGAAGGGGCACAGATACGCAGTATTTT. It encodes CATGTRGRGTDTQYF.

This chain joins TRBV5-4 and TRBJ2-2, with 7 bases identical to TRBD2. The germline V gene has CDR1 SGHNT and CDR2 YYREEE (reference sequence). V gave up 3 bases and J gave up 4 bases; unmatched junction bases: 3. The CDR3 spans 14 residues. CDR3 residues: CASSSGGSTGELFF. Written as DNA, the CDR3 is TGTGCCAGCAGCTCCGGGGGGTCCACCGGGGAGCTGTTTTTT.

The rearrangement links TRBV5-6 to TRBJ1-2; D is unclear. The CDR3 totals 13 residues. CDR1 is SGHDT, CDR2 YYEEEE, per germline. V lost 0 bases and J lost 3, with 6 bases in between. The CDR3 is CASSLGAYYGYTF. CDR3 in DNA: TGTGCCAGCAGCTTGGGAGCCTACTATGGCTACACCTTC. Together with reference TRBV5-6 and TRBJ1-2, the CDR3 gives the full variable domain: DAGVTQSPTHLIKTRGQQVTLRCSPKSGHDTVSWYQQALGQGPQFIFQYYEEEERQRGNFPDRFSGHQFPNYSSELNVNALLLGDSALYLCASSLGAYYGYTFGSGTRLTVV.

Only a few counts were recorded for this clonotype. This chain joins TRBV4-3 and TRBJ1-4; 8 bases are a match to TRBD1. V lost 4 bases, J lost 8 bases, and 6 bases stayed unmatched. Germline V lookup: CDR1 LGHNA, CDR2 YSLEER. The CDR3 loop spans 14 amino acids. The CDR3 DNA follows: TGCGCCAGCAGCCGAGGACAGGGTGGCGAAAAACTGTTTTTT. This sequence encodes CASSRGQGGEKLFF.

The chain is built from TRBV5-1 and TRBJ1-2; maybe TRBD1 (5 bases). CDR3 length: 12 amino acids. The ends were cut back, 4 bases at V and 8 bases at J, with 12 bases in the middle. Germline CDR1 reads SGHRS; CDR2 reads YFSETQ. The CDR3 protein is CASSPDKSGYTF. The CDR3 nucleotides read TGCGCCAGCAGCCCGGACAAATCAGGCTACACCTTC.

This rearrangement joins TRBV7-9 to TRBJ1-4; D remains unclear. The ends were cut back, 2 bases at V and 0 bases at J, with 19 bases in the middle. Germline V gene data show CDR1 as SEHNR and CDR2 as FQNEAQ (reference sequence). The CDR3 is 19 amino acids. CDR3: CASSLTLSETHATNEKLFF. The DNA of the CDR3 is TGTGCCAGCAGCTTAACACTTTCAGAGACTCACGCAACTAATGAAAAACTGTTTTTT.

The rearrangement joins TRBV7-6 to TRBJ2-1; maybe TRBD2 (5 bases). The CDR3 contains 15 residues. Germline CDR1 is SGHVS and CDR2 is FNYEAQ. The ends were cut back, 1 base at V and 0 bases at J, with 7 bases in the middle. In DNA, the CDR3 is TGTGCCAGCAGCTTAGAGCGGAACTCCTACAATGAGCAGTTCTTC. Its protein product is CASSLERNSYNEQFF.

In its sample, this clonotype was seen a few times. This rearrangement joins TRBV12-3 or TRBV12-4 to TRBJ2-7; D unclear. With 3 bases removed from V and 3 bases from J, the gap between germline ends came to 12 bases. This CDR3 has 14 amino acids. The CDR3 region has the DNA TGTGCCAGCAGTTTTGGACCACCGAACTACGAGCAGTACTTC. It encodes CASSFGPPNYEQYF.

The chain is built from TRBV10-3 and TRBJ2-7; D assignment may be TRBD1 or TRBD2 (5 bases each). Per the germline V gene, CDR1 is ENHRY and CDR2 is SYGVKD. This CDR3 region has 12 residues. Trimming shortened V by 8 bases and J by 5 bases, and 13 bases separated the two germline ends. The CDR3 loop reads CAIQTEGNEQYF. The CDR3 bases are TGTGCCATCCAGACTGAGGGGAACGAGCAGTACTTC.

V gene TRBV29-1 combines with J gene TRBJ1-2, with 11 bases identical to TRBD1. Germline V gene sequence: CDR1 SQVTM, CDR2 ANQGSEA. The CDR3 consists of 16 residues. The V gene end was trimmed by 2 bases and the J gene end by 1 base; junction bases not matched to a gene: 6. Here the CDR3 reads CSVERTGGASNYGYTF. The CDR3 bases are TGCAGCGTTGAAAGGACAGGGGGCGCGAGTAACTATGGCTACACCTTC.

The chain joins TRBV6-4 to TRBJ2-1; 12 nucleotides agree with TRBD2. V was clipped by 3 bases and J by 9 bases; unmatched bases: 3. Germline V gives CDR1 MRHNA, CDR2 SNTAGT. The CDR3 totals 14 residues. The CDR3 nucleotides read TGTGCCAGCAGTGAACTAGCGGGGGGTGGTGAGCAGTTCTTC. Protein product: CASSELAGGGEQFF.

This clonotype showed up just a few times. This chain's CDR3 is CASSSSQGGNTIYF. The CDR3, as DNA: TGTGCCAGCAGCTCCAGCCAGGGGGGTAACACCATATATTTT. The chain links TRBV11-2 to TRBJ1-3; TRBD1 matches 7 bases. The CDR3 contains 14 residues. V shed 4 bases and J 7 bases; nucleotides not matched to a gene: 7. Germline V gives CDR1 SGHAT, CDR2 FQNNGV.